This T cell receptor beta chain comes out of a study of preoperative IRX-2 immunotherapy in early breast cancer. The treatment is: preoperative locoregional IRX-2 cytokine immunotherapy. The CDR3 contains 15 residues. The V gene lost 4 bases and the J gene lost 2 bases, with 15 bases spanning the gap. The V gene's germline CDR1 is LNHDA and CDR2 SQIVND (reference sequence). Method: immunoSEQ multiplex PCR; TCRdb's copy keeps in-frame clones and lacks some. This sample has about 62,000 clones, with roughly 94% found just once. Sampling was done from a patient treated with IRX-2 immunotherapy. The chain couples TRBV19 to TRBJ2-7, with a tentative D call TRBD2 (6 bases). This receptor was obtained from a human donor with breast cancer. DNA for the CDR3: TGTGCCAGTAGTACGGTTGGGGGAGGAACCTACGAGCAGTACTTC. Protein: CASSTVGGGTYEQYF.